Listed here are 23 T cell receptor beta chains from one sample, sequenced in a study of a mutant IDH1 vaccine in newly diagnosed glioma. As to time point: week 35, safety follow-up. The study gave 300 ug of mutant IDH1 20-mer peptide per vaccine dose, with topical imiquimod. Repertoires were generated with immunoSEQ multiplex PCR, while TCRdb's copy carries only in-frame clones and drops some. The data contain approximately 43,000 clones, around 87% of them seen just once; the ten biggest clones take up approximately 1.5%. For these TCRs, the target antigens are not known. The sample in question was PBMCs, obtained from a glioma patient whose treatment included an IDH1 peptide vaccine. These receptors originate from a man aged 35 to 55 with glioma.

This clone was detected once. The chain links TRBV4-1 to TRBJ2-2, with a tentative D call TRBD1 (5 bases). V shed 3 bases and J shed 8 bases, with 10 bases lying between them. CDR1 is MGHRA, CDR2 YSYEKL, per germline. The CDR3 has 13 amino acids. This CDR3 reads CASSQLGAGELFF. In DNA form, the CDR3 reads TGCGCCAGCAGCCAGTTAGGGGCTGGGGAGCTGTTTTTT.

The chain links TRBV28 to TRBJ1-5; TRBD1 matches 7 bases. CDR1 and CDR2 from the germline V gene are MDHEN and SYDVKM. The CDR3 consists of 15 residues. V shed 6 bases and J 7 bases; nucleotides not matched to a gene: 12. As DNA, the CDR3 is TGTGCCAGCAGGATAGACAGGGACGGAAGGCAGCCCCAGCATTTT. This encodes CASRIDRDGRQPQHF.

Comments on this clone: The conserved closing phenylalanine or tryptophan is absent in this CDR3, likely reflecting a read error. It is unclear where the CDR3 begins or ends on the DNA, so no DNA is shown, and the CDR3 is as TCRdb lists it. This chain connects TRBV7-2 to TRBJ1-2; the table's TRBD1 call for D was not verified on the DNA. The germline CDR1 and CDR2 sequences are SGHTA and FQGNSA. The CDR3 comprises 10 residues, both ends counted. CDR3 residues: CASSLVWTGD.

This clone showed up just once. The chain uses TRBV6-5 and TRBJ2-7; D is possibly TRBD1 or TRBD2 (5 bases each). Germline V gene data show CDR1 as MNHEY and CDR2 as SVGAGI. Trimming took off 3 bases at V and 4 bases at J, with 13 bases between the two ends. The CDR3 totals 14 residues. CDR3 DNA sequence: TGTGCCAGCAGTTATAGGGATGGGGGTTACGAGCAGTACTTC. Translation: CASSYRDGGYEQYF.

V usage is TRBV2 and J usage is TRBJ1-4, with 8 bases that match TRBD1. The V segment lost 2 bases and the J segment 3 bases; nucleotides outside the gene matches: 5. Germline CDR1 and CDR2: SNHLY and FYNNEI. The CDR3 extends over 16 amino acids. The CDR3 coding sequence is TGTGCCAGCAGTGAAAAGGGGACAGGATCTAATGAAAAACTGTTTTTT. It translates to CASSEKGTGSNEKLFF.

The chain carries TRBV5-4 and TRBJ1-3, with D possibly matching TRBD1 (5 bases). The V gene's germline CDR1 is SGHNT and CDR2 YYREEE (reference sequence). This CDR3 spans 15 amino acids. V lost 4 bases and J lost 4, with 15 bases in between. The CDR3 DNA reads TGTGCCAGCAGCAGGGGAGAAGGGTTCGGAAACACCATATATTTT. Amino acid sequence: CASSRGEGFGNTIYF.

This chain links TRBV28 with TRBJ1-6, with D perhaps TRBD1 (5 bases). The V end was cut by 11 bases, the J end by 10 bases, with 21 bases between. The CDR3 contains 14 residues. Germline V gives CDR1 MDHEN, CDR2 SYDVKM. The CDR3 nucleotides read TGTGCCCTCCGGGGGGATGGAAGGCTCTCACCCCTCCACTTT. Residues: CALRGDGRLSPLHF.

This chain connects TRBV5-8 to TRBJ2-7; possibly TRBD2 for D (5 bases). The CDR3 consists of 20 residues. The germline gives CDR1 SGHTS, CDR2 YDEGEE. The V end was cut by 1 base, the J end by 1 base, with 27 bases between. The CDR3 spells CASSLNLGDTLDFGSYEQYF. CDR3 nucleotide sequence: TGTGCCAGCAGCTTGAACCTCGGGGATACACTAGACTTTGGGTCCTACGAGCAGTACTTC.

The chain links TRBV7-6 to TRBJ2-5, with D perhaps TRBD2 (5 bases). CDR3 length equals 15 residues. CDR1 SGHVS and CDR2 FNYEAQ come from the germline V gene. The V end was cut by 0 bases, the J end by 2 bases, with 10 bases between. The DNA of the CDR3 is TGTGCCAGCAGCTTAGCGCCAGCGGAGCAAGAGACCCAGTACTTC. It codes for CASSLAPAEQETQYF.

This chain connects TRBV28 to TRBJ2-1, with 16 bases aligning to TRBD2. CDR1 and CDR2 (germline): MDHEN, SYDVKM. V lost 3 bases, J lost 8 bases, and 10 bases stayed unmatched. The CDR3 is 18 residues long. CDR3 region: CASSFPGLAGGPSDEQFF. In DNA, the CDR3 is TGTGCCAGCAGTTTTCCGGGACTAGCGGGGGGGCCGTCGGATGAGCAGTTCTTC.

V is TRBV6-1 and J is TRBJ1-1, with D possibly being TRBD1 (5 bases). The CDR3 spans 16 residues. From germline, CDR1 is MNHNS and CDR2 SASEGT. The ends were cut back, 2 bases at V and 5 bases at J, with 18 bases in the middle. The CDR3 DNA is TGTGCCAGCAGTGAAAGTCGAGCCAGGGCCGGAACTGAAGCTTTCTTT. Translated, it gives CASSESRARAGTEAFF.

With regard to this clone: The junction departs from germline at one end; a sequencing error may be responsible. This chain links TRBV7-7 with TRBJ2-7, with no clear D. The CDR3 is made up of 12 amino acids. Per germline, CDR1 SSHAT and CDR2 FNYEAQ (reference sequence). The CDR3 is CASSFISYEQYF. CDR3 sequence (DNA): TGTGCTAGCAGTTTCATCTCCTACGAGCAGTACTTC.

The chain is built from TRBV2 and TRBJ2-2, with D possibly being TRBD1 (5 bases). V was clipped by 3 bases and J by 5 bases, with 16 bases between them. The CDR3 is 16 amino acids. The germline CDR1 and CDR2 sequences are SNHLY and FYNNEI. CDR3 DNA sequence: TGTGCCAGCAGTGAGCTGGGCAGGGTAGGGACCGGGGAGCTGTTTTTT. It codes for CASSELGRVGTGELFF.

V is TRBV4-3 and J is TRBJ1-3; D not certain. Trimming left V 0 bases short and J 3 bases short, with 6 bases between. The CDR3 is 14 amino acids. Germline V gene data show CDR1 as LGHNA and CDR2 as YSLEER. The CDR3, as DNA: TGCGCCAGCAGCCAAGATCGGATTGGAAACACCATATATTTT. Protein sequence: CASSQDRIGNTIYF.

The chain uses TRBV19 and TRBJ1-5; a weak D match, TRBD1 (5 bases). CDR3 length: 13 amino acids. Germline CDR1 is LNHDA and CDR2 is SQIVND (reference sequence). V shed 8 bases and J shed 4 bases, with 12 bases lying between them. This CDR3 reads CASSGSVNQPQHF. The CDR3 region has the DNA TGTGCCAGTTCAGGGTCTGTGAATCAGCCCCAGCATTTT.

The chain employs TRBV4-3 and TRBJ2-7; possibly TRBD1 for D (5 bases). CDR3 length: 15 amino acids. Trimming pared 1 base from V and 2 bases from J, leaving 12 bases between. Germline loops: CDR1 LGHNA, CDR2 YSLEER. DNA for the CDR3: TGCGCCAGCAGCCAAGGGGAAAGGGGCCCCTACGAGCAGTACTTC. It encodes CASSQGERGPYEQYF.

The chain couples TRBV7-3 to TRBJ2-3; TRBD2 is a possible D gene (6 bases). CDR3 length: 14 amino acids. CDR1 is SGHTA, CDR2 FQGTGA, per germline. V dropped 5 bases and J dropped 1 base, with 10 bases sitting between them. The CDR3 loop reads CASSLTGGTDTQYF. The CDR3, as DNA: TGTGCCAGCAGCCTGACGGGAGGCACAGATACGCAGTATTTT. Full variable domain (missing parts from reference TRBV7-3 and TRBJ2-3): GAGVSQTPSNKVTEKGKYVELRCDPISGHTALYWYRQSLGQGPEFLIYFQGTGAADDSGLPNDRFFAVRPEGSVSTLKIQRTERGDSAVYLCASSLTGGTDTQYFGPGTRLTVL.

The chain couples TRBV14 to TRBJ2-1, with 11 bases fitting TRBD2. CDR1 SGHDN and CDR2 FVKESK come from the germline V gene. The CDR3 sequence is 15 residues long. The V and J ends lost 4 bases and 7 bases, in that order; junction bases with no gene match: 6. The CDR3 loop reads CASSRGLAGVNEQFF. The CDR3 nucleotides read TGTGCCAGCAGCCGTGGACTAGCGGGTGTTAATGAGCAGTTCTTC.

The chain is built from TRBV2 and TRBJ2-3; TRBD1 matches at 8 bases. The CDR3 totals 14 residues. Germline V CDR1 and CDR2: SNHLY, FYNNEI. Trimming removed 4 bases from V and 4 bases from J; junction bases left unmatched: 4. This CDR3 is CASSAGGPPDTQYF. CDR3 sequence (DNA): TGTGCCAGCAGTGCAGGGGGCCCCCCAGATACGCAGTATTTT. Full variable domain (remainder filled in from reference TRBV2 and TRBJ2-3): EPEVTQTPSHQVTQMGQEVILRCVPISNHLYFYWYRQILGQKVEFLVSFYNNEISEKSEIFDDQFSVERPDGSNFTLKIRSTKLEDSAMYFCASSAGGPPDTQYFGPGTRLTVL.

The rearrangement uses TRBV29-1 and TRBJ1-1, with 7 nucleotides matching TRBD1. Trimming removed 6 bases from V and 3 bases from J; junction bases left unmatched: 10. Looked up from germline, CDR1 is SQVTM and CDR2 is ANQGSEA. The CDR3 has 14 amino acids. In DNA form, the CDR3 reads TGCAGCGTCACCCGGCAGGGGGTTTACACTGAAGCTTTCTTT. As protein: CSVTRQGVYTEAFF.

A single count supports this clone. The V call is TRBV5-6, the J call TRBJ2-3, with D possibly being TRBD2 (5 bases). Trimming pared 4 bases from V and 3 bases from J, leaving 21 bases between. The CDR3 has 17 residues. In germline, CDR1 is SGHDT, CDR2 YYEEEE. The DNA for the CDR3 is TGTGCCAGCAGCGCCATGAAAGGCCGGGGATCGACAGATACGCAGTATTTT. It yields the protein CASSAMKGRGSTDTQYF.

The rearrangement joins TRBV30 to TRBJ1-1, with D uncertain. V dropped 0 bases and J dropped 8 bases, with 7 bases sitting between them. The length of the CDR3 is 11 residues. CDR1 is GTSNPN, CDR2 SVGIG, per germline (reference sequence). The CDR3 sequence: CAWSVRYEAFF. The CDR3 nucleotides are TGTGCCTGGAGTGTACGCTACGAAGCTTTCTTT.

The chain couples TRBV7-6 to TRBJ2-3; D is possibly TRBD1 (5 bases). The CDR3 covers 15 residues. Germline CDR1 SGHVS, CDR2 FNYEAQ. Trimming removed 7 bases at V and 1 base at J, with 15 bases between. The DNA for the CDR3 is TGTGCCAGCACCCGAAGCCCAGGGCGCACAGATACGCAGTATTTT. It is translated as CASTRSPGRTDTQYF.